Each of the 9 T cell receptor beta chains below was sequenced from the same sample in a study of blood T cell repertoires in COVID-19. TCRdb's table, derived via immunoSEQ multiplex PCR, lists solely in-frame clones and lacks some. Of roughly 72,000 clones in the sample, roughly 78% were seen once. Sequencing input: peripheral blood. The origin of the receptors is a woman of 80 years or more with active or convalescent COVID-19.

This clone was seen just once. The CDR3 DNA sequence: TGTGCCAGCAGTTACCTCCAGCAAGGAGGGGGCTACACCTTC. Protein product: CASSYLQQGGGYTF. This sequence joins TRBV6-2 or TRBV6-3 and TRBJ1-2; D is ambiguous. Germline V gene lookup returns CDR1 MNHEY and CDR2 SVGEGT. The V and J ends lost 2 bases and 8 bases respectively, with 15 bases between them. The CDR3 loop spans 14 amino acids.

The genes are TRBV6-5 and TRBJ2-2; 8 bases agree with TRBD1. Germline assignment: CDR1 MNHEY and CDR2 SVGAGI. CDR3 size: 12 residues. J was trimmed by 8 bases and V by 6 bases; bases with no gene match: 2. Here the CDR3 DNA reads TGTGCCAGCAGAGGGACAGGAGGGGAGCTGTTTTTT. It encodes CASRGTGGELFF.

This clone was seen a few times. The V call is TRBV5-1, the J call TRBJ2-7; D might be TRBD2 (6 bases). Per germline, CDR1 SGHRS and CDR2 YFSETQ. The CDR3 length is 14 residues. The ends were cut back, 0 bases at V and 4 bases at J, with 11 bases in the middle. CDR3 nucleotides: TGCGCCAGCAGCTTGGCGGGCGGGATGTACGAGCAGTACTTC. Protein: CASSLAGGMYEQYF.

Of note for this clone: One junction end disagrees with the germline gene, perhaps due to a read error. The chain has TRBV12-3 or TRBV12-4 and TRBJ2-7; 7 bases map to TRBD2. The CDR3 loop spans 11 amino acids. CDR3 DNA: TGTGCCAGCAGTTATTTAGGGACTATGAACTTC. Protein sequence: CASSYLGTMNF.

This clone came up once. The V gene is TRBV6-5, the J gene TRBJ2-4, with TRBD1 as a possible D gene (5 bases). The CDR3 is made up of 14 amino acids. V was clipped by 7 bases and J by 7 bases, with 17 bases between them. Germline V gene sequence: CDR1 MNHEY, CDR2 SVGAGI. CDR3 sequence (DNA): TGTGCCAGCACGGACGGTGGATACAGGAACATTCAGTACTTC. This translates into CASTDGGYRNIQYF.

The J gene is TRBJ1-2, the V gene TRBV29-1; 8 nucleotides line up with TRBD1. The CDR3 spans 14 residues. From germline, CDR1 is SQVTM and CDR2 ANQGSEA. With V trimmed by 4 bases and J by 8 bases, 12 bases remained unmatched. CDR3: CSVVVQGARRGYTF. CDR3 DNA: TGCAGCGTTGTAGTGCAGGGGGCGCGGAGAGGCTACACCTTC.

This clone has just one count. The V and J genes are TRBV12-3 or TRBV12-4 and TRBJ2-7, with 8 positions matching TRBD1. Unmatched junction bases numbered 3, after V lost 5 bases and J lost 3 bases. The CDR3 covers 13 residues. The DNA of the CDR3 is TGTGCCAGCAGTGACAGGGGAAACTACGAGCAGTACTTC. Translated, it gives CASSDRGNYEQYF.

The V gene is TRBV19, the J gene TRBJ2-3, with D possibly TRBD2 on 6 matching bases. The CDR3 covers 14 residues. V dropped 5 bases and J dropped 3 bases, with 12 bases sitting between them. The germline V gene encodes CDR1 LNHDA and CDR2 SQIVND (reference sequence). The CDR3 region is CASSLGTRTDTQYF. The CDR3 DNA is TGTGCCAGTAGTTTGGGGACTCGGACAGATACGCAGTATTTT.

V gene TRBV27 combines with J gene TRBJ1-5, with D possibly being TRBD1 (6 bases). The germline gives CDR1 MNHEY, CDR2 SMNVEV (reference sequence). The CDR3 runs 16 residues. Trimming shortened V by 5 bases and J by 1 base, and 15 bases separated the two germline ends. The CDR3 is CASSPQTGKSNQPQHF. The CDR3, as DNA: TGTGCCAGCAGTCCCCAAACAGGGAAGAGCAATCAGCCCCAGCATTTT.